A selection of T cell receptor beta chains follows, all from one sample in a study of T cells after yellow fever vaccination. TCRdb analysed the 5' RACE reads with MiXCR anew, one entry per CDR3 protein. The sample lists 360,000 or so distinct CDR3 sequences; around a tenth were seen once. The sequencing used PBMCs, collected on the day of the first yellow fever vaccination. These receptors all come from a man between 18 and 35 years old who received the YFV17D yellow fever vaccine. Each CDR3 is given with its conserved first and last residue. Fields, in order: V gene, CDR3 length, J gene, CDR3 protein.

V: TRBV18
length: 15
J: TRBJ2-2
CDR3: CASSPASANTGELFF

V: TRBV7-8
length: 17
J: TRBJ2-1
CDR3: CASSLGPLAGFYNEQFF

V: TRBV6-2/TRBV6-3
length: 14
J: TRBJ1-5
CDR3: CATSERGGNQPQHF

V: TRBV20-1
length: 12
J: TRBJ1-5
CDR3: CSAPTINQPQHF

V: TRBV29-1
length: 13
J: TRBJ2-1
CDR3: CSVGGVSYNEQFF

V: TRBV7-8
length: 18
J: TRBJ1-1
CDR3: CASSLPGPYDNMNTEAFF

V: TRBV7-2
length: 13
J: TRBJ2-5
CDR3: CASSSGPKETQYF

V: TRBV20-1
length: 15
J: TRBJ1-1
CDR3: CSARQQGGLFSEAFF

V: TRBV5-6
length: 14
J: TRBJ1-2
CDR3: CASSPDRGLGGYTF

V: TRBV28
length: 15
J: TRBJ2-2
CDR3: CASYPPGGAAGELFF

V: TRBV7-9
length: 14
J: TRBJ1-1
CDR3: CASSWWTAETEAFF

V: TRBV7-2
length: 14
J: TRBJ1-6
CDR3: CASSPGVYNSPLHF

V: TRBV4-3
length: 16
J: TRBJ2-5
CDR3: CASSQGVGREQETQYF

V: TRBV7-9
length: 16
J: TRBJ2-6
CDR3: CASSFGTVSGANVLTF

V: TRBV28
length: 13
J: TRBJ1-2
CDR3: CASSTGPNYGYTF

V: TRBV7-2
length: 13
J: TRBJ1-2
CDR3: CASSQSGIYGYTF

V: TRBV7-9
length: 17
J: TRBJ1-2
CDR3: CASNSGVAGTSNYGYTF

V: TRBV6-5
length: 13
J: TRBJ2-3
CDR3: CASSSQGADTQYF

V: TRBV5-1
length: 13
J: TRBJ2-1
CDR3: CASSKSSYNEQFF

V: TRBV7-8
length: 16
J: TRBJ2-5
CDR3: CASSLARPGQPWTQYF

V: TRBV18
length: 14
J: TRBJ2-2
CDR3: CASSPPGVTGELFF

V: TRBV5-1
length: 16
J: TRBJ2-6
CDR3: CATAGDRDSGANVLTF

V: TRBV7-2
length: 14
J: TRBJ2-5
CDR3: CASSFTGGQETQYF

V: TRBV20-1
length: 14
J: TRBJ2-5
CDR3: CSARDGRTQETQYF

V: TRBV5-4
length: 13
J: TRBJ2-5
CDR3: CASSLWQGETQYF

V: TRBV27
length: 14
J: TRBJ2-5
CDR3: CASRLAGARETQYF

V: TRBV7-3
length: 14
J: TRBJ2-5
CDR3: CASSLNGFQETQYF

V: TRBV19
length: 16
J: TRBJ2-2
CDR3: CASSTIAGQNTGELFF

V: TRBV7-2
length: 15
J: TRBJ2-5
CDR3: CASSPQGTGGETQYF

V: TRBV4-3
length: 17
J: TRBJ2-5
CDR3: CASSQDLTSGGQETQYF

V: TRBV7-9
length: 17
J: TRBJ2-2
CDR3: CASSLDLAGVRTGELFF

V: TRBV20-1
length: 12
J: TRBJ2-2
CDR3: CSARDRGGGLFF

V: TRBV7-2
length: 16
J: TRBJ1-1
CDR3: CASSLVAGGGRTEAFF

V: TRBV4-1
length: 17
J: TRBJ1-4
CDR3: CASSQPREAQGARKLFF

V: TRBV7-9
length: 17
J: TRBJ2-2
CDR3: CASSSPWDREGTGELFF

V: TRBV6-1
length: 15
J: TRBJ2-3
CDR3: CASRHGSAGTDTQYF

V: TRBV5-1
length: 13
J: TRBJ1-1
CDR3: CASSLTEITEAFF

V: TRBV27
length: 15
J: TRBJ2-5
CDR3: CASRKGTTTQETQYF

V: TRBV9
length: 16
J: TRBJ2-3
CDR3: CASTPMAGGSTDTQYF

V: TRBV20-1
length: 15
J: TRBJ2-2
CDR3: CSASSSGGHTGELFF

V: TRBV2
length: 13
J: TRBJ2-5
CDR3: CASSEQPQETQYF

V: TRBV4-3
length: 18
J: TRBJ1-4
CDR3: CASSQDPGQGFFNEKLFF

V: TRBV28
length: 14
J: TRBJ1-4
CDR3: CASSLVGIKEKLFF

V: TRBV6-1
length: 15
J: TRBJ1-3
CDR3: CATLPGADSGNTIYF

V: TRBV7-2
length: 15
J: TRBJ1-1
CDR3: CASSFLARGATEAFF

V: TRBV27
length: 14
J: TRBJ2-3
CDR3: CASIRTGTGEVQYF

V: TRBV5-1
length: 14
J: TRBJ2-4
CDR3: CASSLGLAKNIQYF

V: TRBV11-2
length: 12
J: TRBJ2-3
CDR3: CASSRTTDTQYF

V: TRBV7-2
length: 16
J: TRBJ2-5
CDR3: CASSLVSRVGRETQYF

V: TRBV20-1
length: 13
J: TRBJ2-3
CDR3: CSARQGAADTQYF

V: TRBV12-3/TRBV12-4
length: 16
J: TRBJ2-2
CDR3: CASSLLGQGLTGELFF

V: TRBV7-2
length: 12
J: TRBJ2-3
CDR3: CASSLSMNTQYF

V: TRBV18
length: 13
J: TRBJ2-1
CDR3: CASSPASMNEQFF

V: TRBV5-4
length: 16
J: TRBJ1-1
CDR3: CASSLGTGLMNTEAFF

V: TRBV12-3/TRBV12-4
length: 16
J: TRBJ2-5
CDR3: CASSEPTATGDETQYF

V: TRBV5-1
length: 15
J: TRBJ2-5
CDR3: CASSLGLAGAETQYF

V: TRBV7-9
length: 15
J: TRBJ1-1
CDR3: CASSLAGQGYTEAFF

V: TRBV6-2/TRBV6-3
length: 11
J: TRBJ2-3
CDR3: CASSGGYTQYF